This T cell receptor beta chain comes out of a study of T cell changes during pregnancy in multiple sclerosis. Profiling relied on immunoSEQ multiplex PCR, and the TCRdb table lists in-frame clones only, not all of them. The sample holds some 49,000 clones; roughly 90% are singletons and the top ten take under 6.5%. V gave up 4 bases and J gave up 0 bases, with 13 bases separating them. CDR1 and CDR2 (germline): WSHSY, SAAADI. The CDR3 loop spans 17 amino acids. This TCR was sampled from a female donor in good health, enrolled as a control in a pregnancy study. The chain carries TRBV10-2 and TRBJ2-6; D gene unclear. Sequencing used peripheral blood, obtained after pregnancy. The CDR3 nucleotides read TGCGCCAGCAGTGCGCGGCTTTCGAGCTCTGGGGCCAACGTCCTGACTTTC. Its translation: CASSARLSSSGANVLTF.